The clone carrying this T cell receptor beta chain has ten or more counts. Germline lookup yields CDR1 SGHTA and CDR2 FQGTGA. The CDR3 spans 12 residues. V was cut by 5 bases and J by 9 bases, with 10 bases left in between. A constant-region primer paired with the V-primer adapter amplified TCRs over about 19 PCR cycles. TCRdb used MiXCR to reprocess the reads, holding one entry per CDR3 protein. Seen here are roughly 50,000 distinct CDR3 sequences, 33% observed once, and the top ten hold 8% to 10%. The time point is: after trial treatment. The treatment is: LDRT plus nivolumab, ipilimumab, low-dose cyclophosphamide and aspirin (RACIN trial). Patients with advanced, tumor-infiltrating lymphocyte-negative solid tumors were eligible. The data were obtained in a study of low-dose radiotherapy and immunotherapy resistance in tumors. Study information: Per fraction, Cohort 1 was given 0.5 Gy every 2 weeks, for a total of 6.5 Gy. On a schedule of every two weeks, intravenous cyclophosphamide at a dose of 200 mg/m2 was delivered one day before each radiation and immunotherapy administration.

This sequence joins TRBV7-3 and TRBJ2-2, with TRBD1 as a possible D gene (5 bases). This receptor was identified in a male donor with rectosigmoid adenocarcinoma. The specimen was PBMCs, collected after low-dose radiotherapy plus immunotherapy. The CDR3 spells CASSPDNRELFF. As DNA, the CDR3 is TGTGCCAGCAGCCCGGACAACAGGGAGCTGTTTTTT.